These 32 T cell receptor beta chains were sequenced from one sample in a study of blood T cell repertoires in COVID-19. TCRdb keeps only in-frame clones here, not all; method: immunoSEQ multiplex PCR. The data hold more than 300,000 clones, with about 90% observed a single time. Sequenced input: peripheral blood. All receptors come from a woman aged 18 to 35 who had recovered from COVID-19.

This chain connects TRBV3-1 (or the pseudogene TRBV3-2) to TRBJ1-2, with D tentatively TRBD1 (5 bases). The CDR3 is 15 residues long. V lost 0 bases, J lost 2 bases, and 10 bases lay in between. Germline CDR1 is LGHDT and CDR2 is YNNKEL (reference sequence). The CDR3 nucleotides are TGTGCCAGCAGCCAAGAGTTCCGGGGGAACTATGGCTACACCTTC. As protein: CASSQEFRGNYGYTF.

This clone was seen once. The chain links TRBV6-4 to TRBJ2-3; D gene ambiguous. The germline V gene encodes CDR1 MRHNA and CDR2 SNTAGT. The CDR3 consists of 14 residues. Trimming cost V 3 bases and J 4 bases, with 11 bases left between them. The DNA for the CDR3 is TGTGCCAGCAGTGAGAGCCTCAGGTCAGATACGCAGTATTTT. Its protein product is CASSESLRSDTQYF.

The chain is built from TRBV27 and TRBJ2-1, with unresolved D. The CDR3 spans 13 residues. V lost 0 bases and J 10 bases, leaving 10 bases between the germline ends. In germline, CDR1 is MNHEY, CDR2 SMNVEV (reference sequence). The CDR3 loop is CASSLSVLGEQFF. The DNA for the CDR3 is TGTGCCAGCAGTTTATCTGTCCTAGGCGAGCAGTTCTTC.

The chain links TRBV12-5 to TRBJ1-5; a possible D gene is TRBD1 (6 bases). The CDR3 sequence is 14 residues long. Germline CDR1 is LGHNT and CDR2 is FRNRAP. Trimming shortened V by 2 bases and J by 4 bases, and 9 bases separated the two germline ends. The CDR3 bases are TGTGCTAGTGGTTTGACAGGGCGAAATCAGCCCCAGCATTTT. Translation gives CASGLTGRNQPQHF.

The rearrangement joins TRBV19 to TRBJ2-6; TRBD1 is a possible D gene (6 bases). The CDR3 totals 19 residues. The germline gives CDR1 LNHDA, CDR2 SQIVND (reference sequence). V lost 3 bases and J lost 2, with 20 bases in between. CDR3 sequence: CASSILTGYPNPGANVLTF. The CDR3 region has the DNA TGTGCCAGTAGTATCCTCACAGGGTACCCCAATCCTGGGGCCAACGTCCTGACTTTC.

V usage is TRBV6-2 or TRBV6-3 and J usage is TRBJ1-5, with D tentatively TRBD1 (6 bases). The V gene's germline CDR1 is MNHEY and CDR2 SVGEGT. Trimming cost V 2 bases and J 1 base, with 6 bases left between them. The CDR3 length is 14 residues. For the CDR3, the DNA is TGTGCCAGCAGTTACGGGACAAGCAATCAGCCCCAGCATTTT. This gives the protein CASSYGTSNQPQHF.

The gene calls are TRBV19 and TRBJ1-2; D not resolved. The V and J ends lost 0 bases and 0 bases respectively, with 11 bases between them. Germline V CDR1 and CDR2: LNHDA, SQIVND (reference sequence). The CDR3 is made up of 16 amino acids. The CDR3 region is CASSIDGRPANYGYTF. CDR3 sequence (DNA): TGTGCCAGTAGTATAGATGGCAGGCCCGCTAACTATGGCTACACCTTC.

This chain connects TRBV19 to TRBJ1-1; 10 nucleotides line up with TRBD1. The CDR3 is 15 residues long. The germline V gene encodes CDR1 LNHDA and CDR2 SQIVND (reference sequence). J lost 0 bases, V lost 8 bases, and 6 bases had no gene match. This CDR3 reads CASGGQGSLNTEAFF. The CDR3 region has the DNA TGTGCCAGTGGGGGACAGGGGTCCCTGAACACTGAAGCTTTCTTT.

This clone was seen just once. The rearrangement links TRBV29-1 to TRBJ1-1, with D possibly matching TRBD1 (5 bases). This CDR3 region has 14 residues. Germline V gene lookup returns CDR1 SQVTM and CDR2 ANQGSEA. V dropped 1 base and J dropped 5 bases, with 14 bases sitting between them. CDR3 loop: CSVEARVGGTEAFF. In DNA, the CDR3 is TGCAGCGTTGAAGCCCGAGTGGGGGGTACTGAAGCTTTCTTT.

This chain links TRBV7-2 with TRBJ1-4; 8 bases map to TRBD1. Germline CDR1 reads SGHTA; CDR2 reads FQGNSA. J gave up 6 bases and V 5 bases, and 8 bases lay outside the gene matches. The CDR3 has 15 residues. The CDR3: CASSPRDRSDEKLFF. The CDR3 DNA reads TGTGCCAGCAGCCCCCGGGACAGGTCGGATGAAAAACTGTTTTTT. Full variable domain (rest looked up from reference TRBV7-2 and TRBJ1-4): GAGVSQSPSNKVTEKGKDVELRCDPISGHTALYWYRQSLGQGLEFLIYFQGNSAPDKSGLPSDRFSAERTGGSVSTLTIQRTQQEDSAVYLCASSPRDRSDEKLFFGSGTQLSVL.

The chain recombines TRBV9 with TRBJ2-7; D perhaps matches TRBD2 (5 bases). Per germline, CDR1 SGDLS and CDR2 YYNGEE. This CDR3 spans 13 amino acids. V lost 0 bases and J 5 bases, leaving 9 bases between the germline ends. CDR3 sequence (DNA): TGTGCCAGCAGCGTAGTGATAGCGAACGAGCAGTACGTC. Residues: CASSVVIANEQYV.

This clone was recorded once. This rearrangement joins TRBV23-1 to TRBJ1-3; maybe TRBD1 (5 bases). TRBV23-1 is filed as an ORF, its function uncertain. V lost 3 bases and J lost 7, with 16 bases in between. This CDR3 spans 15 amino acids. The CDR3 region has the DNA TGCGCCAGCAGTCAGCCAGGGTGGGGAAGGAACACCATATATTTT. Translating it yields CASSQPGWGRNTIYF.

The chain carries TRBV7-8 and TRBJ2-1, with 7 nucleotides matching TRBD2. The CDR3 runs to 16 residues. Germline-derived CDR1 and CDR2 are SGHVS and FQNEAQ. J lost 2 bases, V lost 2 bases, and 6 bases had no gene match. The CDR3 protein is CASSLSGLAAYNEQFF. The CDR3 DNA sequence: TGTGCCAGCAGCTTAAGTGGGCTAGCGGCCTACAATGAGCAGTTCTTC.

The V call is TRBV7-2, the J call TRBJ2-1, with unresolved D. CDR1 is SGHTA and CDR2 is FQGNSA in the germline V gene. Trimming cost V 5 bases and J 6 bases, with 8 bases left between them. The CDR3 runs to 12 residues. CDR3 in DNA: TGTGCCAGCAGCCTCCTAATCAATGAGCAGTTCTTC. Translating it yields CASSLLINEQFF.

The CDR3 loop reads CASSYRVSAGETQYF. DNA for the CDR3: TGTGCCAGCAGCTACCGGGTCTCGGCGGGGGAGACCCAGTACTTC. The chain carries TRBV7-2 and TRBJ2-5; maybe TRBD2 (6 bases). The V and J ends lost 4 bases and 5 bases respectively, with 17 bases between them. The CDR3 runs 15 residues. CDR1 SGHTA and CDR2 FQGNSA come from the germline V gene.

The chain has TRBV29-1 and TRBJ2-3; TRBD1 is a possible D gene (6 bases). The V gene's germline CDR1 is SQVTM and CDR2 ANQGSEA. The CDR3 spans 14 residues. V was shortened by 6 bases and J by 5 bases, with 18 bases between the two germline ends. CDR3 sequence reads: CSVSPGVIGDTQYF. As DNA, the CDR3 is TGCAGCGTGAGCCCAGGGGTGATAGGAGATACGCAGTATTTT.

This clone has a single count. The chain carries TRBV2 and TRBJ2-5, with D hard to call. Germline CDR1 reads SNHLY; CDR2 reads FYNNEI. The ends were cut back, 5 bases at V and 0 bases at J, with 10 bases in the middle. The CDR3 sequence is 14 residues long. CDR3 in DNA: TGTGCCAGCAGTCGCTTCCGGGACCAAGAGACCCAGTACTTC. Amino acid sequence: CASSRFRDQETQYF.

V usage is TRBV6-5 and J usage is TRBJ1-6; TRBD1 matches 9 bases. This CDR3 region has 14 residues. Germline lookup yields CDR1 MNHEY and CDR2 SVGAGI. V was clipped by 1 base and J by 9 bases; unmatched bases: 1. The CDR3 region has the DNA TGTGCCAGCAGTTACTTGGACAGGGGTTCACCCCTCCACTTT. Its protein is CASSYLDRGSPLHF.

V usage is TRBV5-8 and J usage is TRBJ1-1; no reliable D call. The CDR3 consists of 14 residues. The V and J ends lost 5 bases and 11 bases respectively, with 22 bases between them. The germline V gene encodes CDR1 SGHTS and CDR2 YDEGEE. The CDR3 spells CASRSWAGLNGAFF. In nucleotides, the CDR3 is TGTGCCAGCAGATCCTGGGCAGGCCTCAACGGCGCTTTCTTT.

The chain carries TRBV28 and TRBJ2-2, with 10 bases matching TRBD1. V dropped 6 bases and J dropped 7; count of bases not matched to a gene: 11. The germline V gene encodes CDR1 MDHEN and CDR2 SYDVKM. The CDR3 consists of 16 residues. This CDR3 is CASSDDDRGRDGELFF. CDR3 bases: TGTGCCAGCAGCGACGACGACAGGGGGCGTGACGGGGAGCTGTTTTTT. Based on the CDR3 plus reference TRBV28 and TRBJ2-2, the full variable domain is DVKVTQSSRYLVKRTGEKVFLECVQDMDHENMFWYRQDPGLGLRLIYFSYDVKMKEKGDIPEGYSVSREKKERFSLILESASTNQTSMYLCASSDDDRGRDGELFFGEGSRLTVL.

CDR3 region: CASSIPGQGATPSYNEQFF. CDR3 DNA sequence: TGTGCCAGTAGTATTCCGGGACAGGGGGCCACCCCCTCCTACAATGAGCAGTTCTTC. The chain is built from TRBV19 and TRBJ2-1, with 12 bases matching TRBD1. Germline assignment: CDR1 LNHDA and CDR2 SQIVND (reference sequence). The CDR3 extends over 19 amino acids. With V trimmed by 3 bases and J by 0 bases, 9 bases remained unmatched.

This chain connects TRBV10-3 to TRBJ1-6; weak D call: TRBD1 (6 bases). From germline, CDR1 is ENHRY and CDR2 SYGVKD. The CDR3 loop spans 14 amino acids. Trimming shortened V by 6 bases and J by 6 bases, and 12 bases separated the two germline ends. CDR3 sequence: CAISRGGPNSPLHF. CDR3 in DNA: TGTGCCATCAGCCGGGGGGGCCCTAATTCACCCCTCCACTTT.

The CDR3 DNA sequence: TGTGCCAGCAGCTTGCTCAGCGACTTAGCCAAAAACATTCAGTACTTC. It encodes CASSLLSDLAKNIQYF. V and J are TRBV5-8 and TRBJ2-4, with D unclear. Looked up from germline, CDR1 is SGHTS and CDR2 is YDEGEE. V was trimmed by 1 base and J by 0 bases, leaving 11 bases between them. The CDR3 extends over 16 amino acids.

The rearrangement links TRBV29-1 to TRBJ1-1, with 7 bases matching TRBD1. This CDR3 has 12 amino acids. The V gene's germline CDR1 is SQVTM and CDR2 ANQGSEA. The junction had 5 bases not matched to a gene; V was cut back by 6 bases and J by 4 bases. Written as DNA, the CDR3 is TGCAGCGTGAGACAGGGACCCACTGAAGCTTTCTTT. This gives the protein CSVRQGPTEAFF.

V gene TRBV6-5 combines with J gene TRBJ2-1; maybe TRBD1 (5 bases). Germline V gives CDR1 MNHEY, CDR2 SVGAGI. This CDR3 has 13 amino acids. Trimming removed 8 bases at V and 3 bases at J, with 11 bases between. In DNA, the CDR3 is TGTGCCAGCGGGTGGGGCGACTACAATGAGCAGTTCTTC. It encodes CASGWGDYNEQFF.

This clone was observed a single time. The chain carries TRBV10-3 and TRBJ2-3, with 7 bases lining up with TRBD2. This CDR3 has 15 amino acids. Germline V gene sequence: CDR1 ENHRY, CDR2 SYGVKD. V lost 0 bases to trimming and J lost 2 bases; unmatched junction nucleotides: 2. The CDR3 protein is CAISESGGYTDTQYF. The CDR3 DNA sequence: TGTGCCATCAGTGAGTCGGGGGGGTACACAGATACGCAGTATTTT.

The chain links TRBV11-2 to TRBJ1-2, with 7 positions matching TRBD1. CDR1 and CDR2 from the germline V gene are SGHAT and FQNNGV. This CDR3 spans 14 amino acids. Losses at the gene ends were 5 bases for V and 5 bases for J; bases not matched to a gene: 8. The CDR3 nucleotides are TGTGCCAGCAGCCCCGGGACAGCCGGGTATGGCTACACCTTC. Its translation: CASSPGTAGYGYTF.

This sequence joins TRBV7-8 and TRBJ2-5, with 9 bases lining up with TRBD2. The CDR3 runs 14 residues. CDR1 and CDR2 from the germline V gene are SGHVS and FQNEAQ. With 6 bases clipped from V and 3 bases from J, the junction kept 5 bases outside the gene matches. Here the CDR3 DNA reads TGTGCCAGCAGTTACCTAGCGGGAAAAGAGACCCAGTACTTC. It codes for CASSYLAGKETQYF.

The V and J genes are TRBV4-1 and TRBJ1-3, with D possibly being TRBD1 (5 bases). CDR3 length equals 16 residues. Looked up from germline, CDR1 is MGHRA and CDR2 is YSYEKL. The ends were cut back, 4 bases at V and 8 bases at J, with 21 bases in the middle. CDR3 bases: TGCGCCAGCAGCCCTGTGGGGCAGGGTCGGGTTGACACCATATATTTT. This gives the protein CASSPVGQGRVDTIYF.

The sample holds one count of this clone. V gene TRBV7-8 combines with J gene TRBJ2-7; 7 nucleotides align to TRBD1. The CDR3 runs to 14 residues. CDR1 and CDR2 from the germline V gene are SGHVS and FQNEAQ. Trimming at V came to 4 bases and at J to 5 bases, leaving 8 bases not matched to a gene. In DNA form, the CDR3 reads TGTGCCAGCAGCTCACAGACAGGGTTCGACGAGCAGTACGTC. Protein sequence: CASSSQTGFDEQYV.

The rearrangement uses TRBV27 and TRBJ2-2, with TRBD2 matching over 11 bases. Trimming cost V 6 bases and J 5 bases; bases outside gene matches: 2. The germline CDR1 and CDR2 sequences are MNHEY and SMNVEV (reference sequence). The CDR3 sequence is 14 residues long. CDR3 protein: CASRLAGATGELFF. The CDR3 nucleotides are TGTGCCAGCAGACTAGCGGGAGCAACCGGGGAGCTGTTTTTT.

The chain is built from TRBV19 and TRBJ2-5; D gene uncertain. V was cut by 3 bases and J by 5 bases, with 13 bases left in between. In germline, CDR1 is LNHDA, CDR2 SQIVND (reference sequence). CDR3 length equals 14 residues. In DNA, the CDR3 is TGTGCCAGTAGTATTGCGGCATCCGGGGAGACCCAGTACTTC. Translation: CASSIAASGETQYF. Full variable domain (rest looked up from reference TRBV19 and TRBJ2-5): DGGITQSPKYLFRKEGQNVTLSCEQNLNHDAMYWYRQDPGQGLRLIYYSQIVNDFQKGDIAEGYSVSREKKESFPLTVTSAQKNPTAFYLCASSIAASGETQYFGPGTRLLVL.